Presented here are 12 T cell receptor beta chains from one specimen sequenced in a study of Tregs in tolerant kidney transplant recipients. Sequenced by immunoSEQ multiplex PCR; TCRdb stores in-frame clones only, minus some. The table includes more than 95,000 clones, roughly nine tenths detected once. Specimen: CD4+ T cells from blood. These receptors were collected from a human donor in good health.

This clone was recorded a few times. The gene calls are TRBV7-8 and TRBJ2-3, with 12 bases matching TRBD2. Germline CDR1 is SGHVS and CDR2 is FQNEAQ. There are 14 residues in the CDR3. V lost 5 bases, J lost 7 bases, and 4 bases stayed unmatched. The CDR3 sequence: CASSVLAGGNTQYF. The CDR3 nucleotides are TGTGCCAGCAGCGTGCTAGCGGGAGGGAATACGCAGTATTTT.

The chain combines TRBV19 with TRBJ1-1; 7 bases line up with TRBD1. The V gene end was trimmed by 11 bases and the J gene end by 5 bases; junction bases not matched to a gene: 8. The CDR3 consists of 12 residues. CDR1 is LNHDA and CDR2 is SQIVND in the germline V gene (reference sequence). CDR3 residues: CASQGGRTEAFF. The CDR3 DNA sequence: TGTGCCTCGCAGGGGGGGCGGACTGAAGCTTTCTTT. Drawing the rest from reference TRBV19 and TRBJ1-1, the complete variable domain is DGGITQSPKYLFRKEGQNVTLSCEQNLNHDAMYWYRQDPGQGLRLIYYSQIVNDFQKGDIAEGYSVSREKKESFPLTVTSAQKNPTAFYLCASQGGRTEAFFGQGTRLTVV.

The rearrangement links TRBV27 to TRBJ1-1; 10 bases line up with TRBD1. J was trimmed by 6 bases and V by 5 bases; bases with no gene match: 18. The CDR3 is made up of 18 amino acids. CDR1 MNHEY and CDR2 SMNVEV come from the germline V gene (reference sequence). CDR3: CASSPRSLGQGVFSEAFF. CDR3 DNA sequence: TGTGCCAGCAGTCCTCGATCCCTTGGACAGGGGGTGTTTTCTGAAGCTTTCTTT.

V gene TRBV2 combines with J gene TRBJ1-2; D may be TRBD1 (5 bases). V was clipped by 4 bases and J by 0 bases, with 6 bases between them. This CDR3 region has 13 residues. The V gene's germline CDR1 is SNHLY and CDR2 FYNNEI. CDR3 bases: TGTGCCAGCAGTGGCAGGGCTAACTATGGCTACACCTTC. Protein sequence: CASSGRANYGYTF.

This chain joins TRBV7-9 and TRBJ1-2; 7 bases are a match to TRBD1. V lost 2 bases, J lost 8 bases, and 8 bases stayed unmatched. The CDR3 has 14 residues. CDR1 and CDR2 (germline): SEHNR, FQNEAQ (reference sequence). CDR3 nucleotides: TGTGCCAGCAGCTTAACGGACAGGCCGTTCGGCTACACCTTC. This sequence encodes CASSLTDRPFGYTF.

The rearrangement links TRBV6-6 to TRBJ1-1, with D maybe TRBD1 (6 bases). V lost 6 bases and J lost 5, with 10 bases in between. CDR1 and CDR2 (germline): MNHNY, SVGAGI (reference sequence). This CDR3 is built from 12 residues. The DNA for the CDR3 is TGTGCCAGCAGCACGGGACAAACTGAAGCTTTCTTT. Translated, it gives CASSTGQTEAFF.

The rearrangement joins TRBV15 to TRBJ1-4; D is perhaps TRBD1 (6 bases). The CDR3 length is 14 residues. V was clipped by 0 bases and J by 8 bases, with 10 bases between them. Germline-derived CDR1 and CDR2 are LNHNV and YYDKDF (reference sequence). The CDR3 loop reads CATSRDVGGEKLFF. The DNA for the CDR3 is TGTGCCACCAGCAGAGACGTAGGGGGGGAAAAACTGTTTTTT.

The V and J genes are TRBV2 and TRBJ2-1; the D gene is possibly TRBD2 (5 bases). Looked up from germline, CDR1 is SNHLY and CDR2 is FYNNEI. The V gene lost 6 bases and the J gene lost 8 bases, with 17 bases spanning the gap. The CDR3 is 14 amino acids. CDR3 sequence reads: CASRERMVFDEQFF. For the CDR3, the DNA is TGTGCCAGCAGGGAGCGGATGGTTTTTGATGAGCAGTTCTTC.

The chain links TRBV7-9 to TRBJ1-4, with a tentative D call TRBD1 (5 bases). From germline, CDR1 is SEHNR and CDR2 FQNEAQ (reference sequence). The CDR3 totals 13 residues. V was cut by 10 bases and J by 3 bases, with 12 bases left in between. The CDR3 DNA reads TGTGCCACCCCGTTGGGGGCTAATGAAAAACTGTTTTTT. Protein product: CATPLGANEKLFF.

This clone was found once. The chain has TRBV9 and TRBJ1-3; 12 nucleotides agree with TRBD1. The CDR3 is 17 residues long. CDR1 is SGDLS and CDR2 is YYNGEE in the germline V gene. With 3 bases clipped from V and 7 bases from J, the junction kept 11 bases outside the gene matches. For the CDR3, the DNA is TGTGCCAGCAGCGCCAGCGGGACAGGGGGCGTTGGGAACACCATATATTTT. The encoded protein is CASSASGTGGVGNTIYF.

This chain uses TRBV11-2 with TRBJ2-7, with 8 bases that match TRBD2. With 5 bases clipped from V and 2 bases from J, the junction kept 8 bases outside the gene matches. Germline CDR1 reads SGHAT; CDR2 reads FQNNGV. This CDR3 is built from 15 residues. The CDR3, as DNA: TGTGCCAGCAGCCGCCCGGGACTAGACCCCTACGAGCAGTACTTC. This codes for CASSRPGLDPYEQYF. The full variable domain, its missing parts supplied by reference TRBV11-2 and TRBJ2-7, is EAGVAQSPRYKIIEKRQSVAFWCNPISGHATLYWYQQILGQGPKLLIQFQNNGVVDDSQLPKDRFSAERLKGVDSTLKIQPAKLEDSAVYLCASSRPGLDPYEQYFGPGTRLTVT.

The chain has TRBV14 and TRBJ2-7; D remains unclear. The V gene lost 0 bases and the J gene lost 3 bases, with 9 bases spanning the gap. The CDR3 runs to 14 residues. Looked up from germline, CDR1 is SGHDN and CDR2 is FVKESK. DNA for the CDR3: TGTGCCAGCAGCCAAGATCCCGCCCACTACGAGCAGTACTTC. It encodes CASSQDPAHYEQYF.